This TCR beta chain was profiled in a study of T cell responses to AZD1222 COVID-19 vaccine. Findings and caveats of the study: With two AZD1222 doses given, Spike-specific TCR breadth and depth both rose.

Profiled with immunoSEQ multiplex PCR; TCRdb holds only in-frame clones, not every one. Of some 130,000 clones listed, over 85% are singletons. For this clone: Its antigen is still unknown.

This CDR3 has 15 amino acids. Losses at the gene ends were 3 bases for V and 7 bases for J; bases not matched to a gene: 8. Germline CDR1 LNHDA, CDR2 SQIVND (reference sequence). The sample was peripheral blood, taken 28 days after the second AZD1222 dose. The J gene is TRBJ2-1, the V gene TRBV19, with 8 bases fitting TRBD1. The TCR originated in an adult who received the AZD1222 COVID-19 vaccine. The CDR3 DNA follows: TGTGCCAGTAGTATTGGACAGGGTGGCGAGAATGAGCAGTTCTTC. Protein sequence: CASSIGQGGENEQFF.